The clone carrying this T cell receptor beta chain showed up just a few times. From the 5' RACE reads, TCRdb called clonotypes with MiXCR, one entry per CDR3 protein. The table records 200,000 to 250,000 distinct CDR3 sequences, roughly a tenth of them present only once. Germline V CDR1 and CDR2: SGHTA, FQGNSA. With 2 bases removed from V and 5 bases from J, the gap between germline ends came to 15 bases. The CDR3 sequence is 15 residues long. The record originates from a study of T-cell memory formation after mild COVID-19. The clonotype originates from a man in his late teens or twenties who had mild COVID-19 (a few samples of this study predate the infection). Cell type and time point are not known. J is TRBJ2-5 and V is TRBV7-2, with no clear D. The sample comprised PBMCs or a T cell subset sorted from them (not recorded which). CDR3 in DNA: TGTGCCAGCAGCTTAAACCCCCCAGGAGCGGAGACCCAGTACTTC. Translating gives CASSLNPPGAETQYF. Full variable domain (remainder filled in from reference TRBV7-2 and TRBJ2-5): GAGVSQSPSNKVTEKGKDVELRCDPISGHTALYWYRQSLGQGLEFLIYFQGNSAPDKSGLPSDRFSAERTGGSVSTLTIQRTQQEDSAVYLCASSLNPPGAETQYFGPGTRLLVL.